This TCR beta chain was captured in a study of T cell responses to AZD1222 COVID-19 vaccine. Study observations and caveats: Of spike-specific TCRs, nearly half reportedly target regions left unmutated in variants. Seropositive AZD1222 recipients at baseline numbered only 5 or 6.

Profiling relied on immunoSEQ multiplex PCR, and the TCRdb table lists in-frame clones only, not all of them. The sample gives over 110,000 clones, almost 90% of which show up once; roughly 1.7% is in the top ten. The V gene lost 11 bases and the J gene lost 3 bases, with 16 bases spanning the gap. Germline CDR1 SNHLY, CDR2 FYNNEI. The CDR3 sequence is 13 residues long. Second-dose recipients at about 4 or about 12 weeks were treated as one pooled group. About this clone itself: Antigen specificity is unknown.

The chain joins TRBV2 to TRBJ1-2; D is possibly TRBD1 (5 bases). The clonotype comes from an adult who received the AZD1222 COVID-19 vaccine. The sequencing here drew on peripheral blood, taken 28 days after the second AZD1222 dose. The CDR3 reads CACKGAGDYGYTF. The CDR3, as DNA: TGTGCCTGTAAAGGGGCGGGGGACTATGGCTACACCTTC.